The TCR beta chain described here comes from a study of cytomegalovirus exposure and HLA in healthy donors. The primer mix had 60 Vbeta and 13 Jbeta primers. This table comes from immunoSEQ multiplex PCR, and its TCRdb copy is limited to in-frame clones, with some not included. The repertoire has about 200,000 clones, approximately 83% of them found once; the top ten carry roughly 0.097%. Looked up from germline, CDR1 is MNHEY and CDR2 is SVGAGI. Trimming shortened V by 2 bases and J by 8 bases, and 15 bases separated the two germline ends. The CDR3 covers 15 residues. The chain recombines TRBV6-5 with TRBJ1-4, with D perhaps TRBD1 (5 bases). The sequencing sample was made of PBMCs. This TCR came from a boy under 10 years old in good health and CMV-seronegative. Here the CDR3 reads CASSYAGGLWEKLFF. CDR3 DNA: TGTGCCAGCAGTTACGCGGGGGGGTTGTGGGAAAAACTGTTTTTT.